A selection of T cell receptor beta chains follows, all from one sample in a study of T cells in Graves' hyperthyroidism and ophthalmopathy. TCRdb recomputed calls from the multiplex PCR reads with MiXCR, one row per CDR3 protein. The table lists 600,000 or so distinct CDR3 sequences, 15% to 20% of them singletons. Sequencing was performed on blood. The receptors were sampled from a young woman with Graves' hyperthyroidism. Each CDR3 is given with its conserved first and last residue. A D gene is named only where the DNA matches it firmly. Rows give clone size only sometimes, using once, few, many, or a class for an expanded clone.

>TRBV24-1|many|.|TRBJ2-3
CATSEPTGTQYF
TGTGCCACCAGTGAGCCCACAGGGACGCAGTATTTT
>TRBV12-3/TRBV12-4|many|.|TRBJ2-7
CASSFEGEGEQYF
TGTGCCAGCAGTTTTGAGGGAGAAGGGGAGCAGTACTTC
>TRBV6-5|many|TRBD2|TRBJ2-7
CASSYSIRAGSSYEQYF
TGTGCCAGCAGTTACTCGATACGAGCGGGAAGCTCCTACGAGCAGTACTTC
>TRBV20-1|few|.|TRBJ2-5
CSAFRQAVLETQYF
TGCAGTGCTTTCCGACAGGCCGTACTCGAGACCCAGTACTTC
>TRBV28|many|.|TRBJ2-7
CATHRGTVYEQYF
TGTGCCACCCACCGCGGGACAGTCTACGAGCAGTACTTC
>TRBV7-9|few|TRBD1|TRBJ1-6
CASRPRGTGASPLHF
TGTGCCAGCAGACCTAGGGGGACAGGGGCTTCACCCCTCCACTTT
>TRBV28|.|.|TRBJ1-1
CASRPTGKGNTGAFF
TGTGCCAGCAGGCCCACAGGGAAGGGGAACACTGGAGCTTTCTTT
>TRBV29-1|many|.|TRBJ2-1
CSVTRFEDEQFF
TGCAGCGTTACGAGATTTGAGGATGAGCAGTTCTTC
>TRBV7-9|many|TRBD1|TRBJ2-7
CASSFHRDRVERQYF
TGTGCCAGCAGCTTCCACCGGGACAGGGTAGAGCGGCAGTACTTC
>TRBV7-3|few|TRBD2|TRBJ2-3
CASSLLAGVADTQYF
TGTGCCAGCAGCTTACTCGCGGGAGTCGCAGATACGCAGTATTTT
>TRBV30|few|.|TRBJ1-2
CAWSSSDDYGYTF
TGTGCCTGGAGTAGTTCAGACGACTATGGCTACACCTTC
>TRBV2|many|.|TRBJ1-4
CASTTGRGEKLFF
TGTGCCAGCACTACAGGGAGAGGCGAAAAACTGTTTTTT
>TRBV11-2|few|.|TRBJ2-2
CASSEVRTRPGELFF
TGTGCCAGCAGCGAGGTCCGGACACGTCCCGGGGAGCTGTTTTTT
>TRBV10-1|.|.|TRBJ2-7
CASRGGLRAFPYEQYF
TGCGCCAGCAGAGGGGGACTCCGCGCCTTTCCTTACGAGCAGTACTTC
>TRBV6-2/TRBV6-3|once|TRBD2|TRBJ2-7
CASSYGSKSGLAGDFYEQYF
TGTGCCAGCAGTTACGGATCGAAGTCGGGACTAGCGGGAGATTTCTACGAGCAGTACTTC